This T cell receptor (beta chain) derives from a study of blood T cell repertoires in COVID-19. Study-level information: Acute and convalescent COVID-19 specimens originated in the United States, Italy and Spain. PBMCs, B-cell-depleted T cells, or T cells were the source of the cDNA or gDNA that made up the material.

Authors' processing steps: Estimated nucleated cell counts came from reference gene primer amplification. Only in-frame clones appear in the TCRdb table, and some are missing; sequencing was by immunoSEQ multiplex PCR. The V and J calls and clone size are taken from that table; D and trimming were inferred from the DNA. The table includes tens of thousands of clones, roughly 87% detected once. Patients of the Seattle cohort, enrolled during active infection, were followed longitudinally. Germline V gene sequence: CDR1 LNHNV, CDR2 YYDKDF (reference sequence). The length of the CDR3 is 17 residues. The ends lost 0 bases at V and 0 bases at J; junction bases unmatched: 5.

This chain uses TRBV15 with TRBJ1-3; 7 positions match TRBD1. The sequence derives from a middle-aged man with COVID-19, enrolled during active disease. Material for sequencing was peripheral blood. The CDR3 reads CATSRDGTALSGNTIYF. In nucleotides, the CDR3 is TGTGCCACCAGCAGAGATGGGACAGCACTCTCTGGAAACACCATATATTTT.